This T cell receptor (beta chain) was recovered during a study of T cells in localized non-small cell lung cancer. Overall study findings and caveats: Analysis by sequencing included only one tumor region, so heterogeneity remains possible. Turning up in adjacent lung were a median approximately 57 of the top 100 tumor clones.

Assay used: immunoSEQ multiplex PCR; TCRdb lists only in-frame clones, some missing. The repertoire has 45,000 or so clones, about four fifths of them found once; the top ten carry 17%. Germline V gives CDR1 SGHKS, CDR2 YYEKEE (reference sequence). The CDR3 has 14 amino acids. The V and J ends lost 4 bases and 4 bases, in that order; junction bases with no gene match: 6. Regarding this clone: Its antigen is unknown.

The genes are TRBV5-5 and TRBJ2-5; TRBD1 aligns across 8 bases. The clonotype was recovered from a man aged 40 to 70 with stage III lung adenocarcinoma. The specimen comprised peripheral blood mononuclear cells, sampled before any cancer treatment. CDR3 in DNA: TGTGCCAGCAGCCGGACAGACAGGGGAGAGACCCAGTACTTC. This codes for CASSRTDRGETQYF.